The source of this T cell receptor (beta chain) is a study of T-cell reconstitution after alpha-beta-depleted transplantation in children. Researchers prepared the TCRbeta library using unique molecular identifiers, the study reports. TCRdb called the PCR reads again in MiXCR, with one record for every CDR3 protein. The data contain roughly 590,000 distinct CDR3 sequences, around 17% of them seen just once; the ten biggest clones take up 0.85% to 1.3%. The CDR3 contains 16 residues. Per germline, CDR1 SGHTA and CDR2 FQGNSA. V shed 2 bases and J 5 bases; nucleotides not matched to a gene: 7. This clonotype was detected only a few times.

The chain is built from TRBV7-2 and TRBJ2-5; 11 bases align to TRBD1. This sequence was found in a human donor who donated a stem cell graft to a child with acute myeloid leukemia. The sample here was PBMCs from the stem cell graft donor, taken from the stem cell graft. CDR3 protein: CASSLQADRGQETQYF. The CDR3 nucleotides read TGTGCCAGCAGCTTACAGGCGGACAGGGGGCAGGAGACCCAGTACTTC. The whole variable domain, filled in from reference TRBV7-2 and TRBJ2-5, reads GAGVSQSPSNKVTEKGKDVELRCDPISGHTALYWYRQSLGQGLEFLIYFQGNSAPDKSGLPSDRFSAERTGGSVSTLTIQRTQQEDSAVYLCASSLQADRGQETQYFGPGTRLLVL.